These 26 T cell receptor beta chains came from one sample sequenced in a study of T cell responses to AZD1222 COVID-19 vaccine. Assay used: immunoSEQ multiplex PCR; TCRdb lists only in-frame clones, some missing. The data show 150,000 to 200,000 clones, 90% to 95% seen once. Specimen: peripheral blood, collected on day 0 of AZD1222 vaccination. Receptors originate from an adult in good health.

J is TRBJ1-2 and V is TRBV4-1, with a weak D call TRBD1 (6 bases). Per the germline V gene, CDR1 is MGHRA and CDR2 is YSYEKL. The CDR3 sequence is 14 residues long. Trimming cost V 6 bases and J 4 bases, with 15 bases left between them. CDR3 residues: CASSEPDRLYGYTF. In DNA, the CDR3 is TGCGCCAGCAGTGAACCTGACAGGCTCTATGGCTACACCTTC.

This chain joins TRBV30 and TRBJ1-2; D is perhaps TRBD1 (6 bases). The CDR3 is 12 amino acids. Germline V CDR1 and CDR2: GTSNPN, SVGIG (reference sequence). CDR3 in DNA: TGTGCAAGCGTAGGGGGGATTGGCGGCTACACCTTC. Its protein is CASVGGIGGYTF. The whole variable domain, filled in from reference TRBV30 and TRBJ1-2, reads SQTIHQWPATLVQPVGSPLSLECTVEGTSNPNLYWYRQAAGRGLQLLFYSVGIGQISSEVPQNLSASRPQDRQFILSSKKLLLSDSGFYLCASVGGIGGYTFGSGTRLTVV.

The chain couples TRBV10-2 to TRBJ1-5; D unresolved. The CDR3 is made up of 13 amino acids. The V end lost 4 bases, the J end lost 6 bases, and 10 bases lay between the germline ends. Germline V lookup: CDR1 WSHSY, CDR2 SAAADI. CDR3 coding DNA: TGCGCCAGCAGTGGTCGAGGCTCTCAGCCCCAGCATTTT. It yields the protein CASSGRGSQPQHF.

The V and J genes are TRBV6-2 or TRBV6-3 and TRBJ2-7; maybe TRBD1 (5 bases). Germline V gives CDR1 MNHEY, CDR2 SVGEGT. Trimming took off 4 bases at V and 6 bases at J, with 10 bases between the two ends. There are 12 residues in the CDR3. The CDR3 DNA sequence: TGTGCCAGCAGTTTGACAGCGATCGAGCAGTACTTC. This translates into CASSLTAIEQYF.

V is TRBV27 and J is TRBJ1-2; 9 positions agree with TRBD1. The V gene's germline CDR1 is MNHEY and CDR2 SMNVEV (reference sequence). Trimming took 5 bases from V and 7 from J; bases not matched to a gene: 14. The CDR3 totals 16 residues. The CDR3 is CASSPGQGFVVSGYTF. CDR3 bases: TGTGCCAGCAGTCCCGGACAGGGGTTTGTGGTTAGTGGCTACACCTTC.

This clone has only a few counts. Other DNA sequences in this specimen translate into the identical CDR3. J is TRBJ2-1 and V is TRBV20-1, with D possibly matching TRBD2 (5 bases). Germline CDR1 reads DFQATT; CDR2 reads SNEGSKA (reference sequence). The V gene lost 3 bases and the J gene lost 8 bases, with 5 bases spanning the gap. The CDR3 contains 10 residues. The DNA of the CDR3 is TGCAGTGCTAGGAGGGATGAGCAGTTCTTC. Amino acid sequence: CSARRDEQFF.

This chain links TRBV19 with TRBJ1-6; no clear D gene. CDR1 and CDR2 (germline): LNHDA, SQIVND (reference sequence). Trimming pared 4 bases from V and 8 bases from J, leaving 15 bases between. CDR3 length: 15 amino acids. CDR3 coding DNA: TGTGCCAGTAGTACCCGGGAAGGCGGGTATTCACCCCTCCACTTT. Encoded protein: CASSTREGGYSPLHF.

J is TRBJ2-2 and V is TRBV9, with 7 bases fitting TRBD1. This CDR3 has 14 residues. Germline trimming cut 4 bases from V and 4 bases from J; bases unmatched to any gene: 4. Looked up from germline, CDR1 is SGDLS and CDR2 is YYNGEE. CDR3 bases: TGTGCCAGCAGCCCCAGACAGGGCACCGGGGAGCTGTTTTTT. This encodes CASSPRQGTGELFF.

The chain recombines TRBV4-1 with TRBJ2-5; D is ambiguous. Per germline, CDR1 MGHRA and CDR2 YSYEKL. V lost 0 bases, J lost 0 bases, and 11 bases lay in between. CDR3 length equals 16 residues. The CDR3 here is CASSQDIKKDQETQYF. The DNA of the CDR3 is TGCGCCAGCAGCCAAGATATTAAGAAAGACCAAGAGACCCAGTACTTC.

The chain couples TRBV5-3 to TRBJ2-2, with TRBD2 matching over 7 bases. TRBV5-3 is sorted into the ORF group, with uncertain function. The CDR3 is 17 amino acids. J gave up 1 base and V 3 bases, and 9 bases lay outside the gene matches. Here the CDR3 reads CARSYTGPSGNTGELFF. CDR3 sequence (DNA): TGTGCCAGAAGCTATACTGGCCCTAGCGGGAACACCGGGGAGCTGTTTTTT.

This chain connects TRBV27 to TRBJ2-1; TRBD2 matches 7 bases. This CDR3 spans 15 amino acids. Germline V CDR1 and CDR2: MNHEY, SMNVEV (reference sequence). The V and J ends lost 2 bases and 7 bases, in that order; junction bases with no gene match: 8. The CDR3 loop is CASSLGAGARNEQFF. The CDR3 DNA follows: TGTGCCAGCAGTTTAGGGGCGGGAGCAAGAAATGAGCAGTTCTTC.

The chain's CDR3 is CATAVAGSNQPQHF. The CDR3 region has the DNA TGTGCCACCGCCGTGGCAGGGAGCAATCAGCCCCAGCATTTT. V gene TRBV10-3 combines with J gene TRBJ1-5; a weak D match, TRBD1 (5 bases). Trimming cost V 10 bases and J 1 base, with 14 bases left between them. Germline V gene data show CDR1 as ENHRY and CDR2 as SYGVKD. The CDR3 spans 14 residues.

The table lists this clone with a count of one. The chain has TRBV28 and TRBJ1-2; D is uncertain. The germline V gene has CDR1 MDHEN and CDR2 SYDVKM. The CDR3 consists of 12 residues. Trimming shortened V by 3 bases and J by 8 bases, and 10 bases separated the two germline ends. CDR3 region: CASSLMRAGYTF. In nucleotides, the CDR3 is TGTGCCAGCAGTTTGATGAGGGCCGGCTACACCTTC.

The chain combines TRBV27 with TRBJ1-5, with 8 nucleotides matching TRBD1. The CDR3 sequence is 15 residues long. In germline, CDR1 is MNHEY, CDR2 SMNVEV (reference sequence). J lost 2 bases, V lost 3 bases, and 3 bases had no gene match. CDR3 in amino acids: CASSFGTGGNQPQHF. The DNA for the CDR3 is TGTGCCAGCAGTTTCGGGACAGGTGGCAATCAGCCCCAGCATTTT.

The chain joins TRBV27 to TRBJ1-1; 9 nucleotides match TRBD1. CDR1 and CDR2 from the germline V gene are MNHEY and SMNVEV (reference sequence). The CDR3 consists of 13 residues. J gave up 4 bases and V 6 bases, and 3 bases lay outside the gene matches. As DNA, the CDR3 is TGTGCCAGCAGATCGACAGGGGGCACTGAAGCTTTCTTT. This codes for CASRSTGGTEAFF.

The chain couples TRBV14 to TRBJ1-1; unclear D gene. The CDR3 extends over 13 amino acids. The germline V gene has CDR1 SGHDN and CDR2 FVKESK. V was clipped by 5 bases and J by 0 bases, with 7 bases between them. The chain's CDR3 is CASSRELNTEAFF. CDR3 nucleotides: TGTGCCAGCAGCAGGGAACTGAACACTGAAGCTTTCTTT.

The chain has TRBV21-1 and TRBJ1-5. TRBV21-1 is classified as a pseudogene. The CDR3 has 10 residues. As DNA, the CDR3 is TGTGCCGTCGATGATCAGCCCCAGCATTTT. It encodes CAVDDQPQHF.

The rearrangement links TRBV25-1 to TRBJ1-1; possibly TRBD1 for D (5 bases). Deletions cut 2 bases from V and 2 bases from J, with 12 bases between. Germline CDR1 and CDR2: MGHDK and SYGVNS. This CDR3 region has 15 residues. DNA of the CDR3: TGTGCCAGCAGTGAACCGGGGCCCGACAACACTGAAGCTTTCTTT. This sequence encodes CASSEPGPDNTEAFF.

V usage is TRBV5-4 and J usage is TRBJ2-7, with 10 nucleotides matching TRBD2. CDR1 and CDR2 from the germline V gene are SGHNT and YYREEE (reference sequence). The CDR3 spans 18 residues. J was trimmed by 4 bases and V by 4 bases; bases with no gene match: 17. The DNA for the CDR3 is TGTGCCAGCAGCATTTCCGCTAGCGGGAGATGGAAGGGGTACGAGCAGTACTTC. This translates into CASSISASGRWKGYEQYF.

The V call is TRBV27, the J call TRBJ2-1; D gene unclear. The CDR3 loop spans 16 amino acids. V was trimmed by 2 bases and J by 6 bases, leaving 17 bases between them. Per the germline V gene, CDR1 is MNHEY and CDR2 is SMNVEV (reference sequence). The CDR3 reads CASSLIVPSSVNEQFF. In nucleotides, the CDR3 is TGTGCCAGCAGTTTAATTGTCCCGAGCTCAGTCAATGAGCAGTTCTTC.

In regard to this clone: This CDR3 is also generated by other DNA sequences in the sample. CDR3 amino acids: CASSSGETQYF. The CDR3 bases are TGCGCCAGCAGCTCCGGTGAGACCCAGTACTTC. The chain couples TRBV5-1 to TRBJ2-5; no firm D call. Germline V lookup: CDR1 SGHRS, CDR2 YFSETQ. Deletions cut 3 bases from V and 5 bases from J, with 5 bases between. The CDR3 totals 11 residues.

CDR3 in amino acids: CASSWDYRGESKDTQYF. The CDR3 bases are TGCGCCAGCAGCTGGGATTACAGGGGAGAGAGTAAGGATACGCAGTATTTT. The chain recombines TRBV5-1 with TRBJ2-3, with TRBD1 matching over 7 bases. Germline V lookup: CDR1 SGHRS, CDR2 YFSETQ. J was trimmed by 6 bases and V by 3 bases; bases with no gene match: 16. The CDR3 runs to 17 residues.

The chain joins TRBV5-1 to TRBJ2-7, with D tentatively TRBD2 (5 bases). Trimming took off 3 bases at V and 7 bases at J, with 17 bases between the two ends. CDR3 length: 14 amino acids. Germline V CDR1 and CDR2: SGHRS, YFSETQ. The CDR3 region has the DNA TGCGCCAGCAGCTCTGGAACCCGAGGGTGGGAGCAGTACTTC. Residues: CASSSGTRGWEQYF.

The rearrangement uses TRBV5-5 and TRBJ1-4; D is perhaps TRBD1 (5 bases). The CDR3 has 14 residues. The V end lost 1 base, the J end lost 6 bases, and 10 bases lay between the germline ends. Germline V gives CDR1 SGHKS, CDR2 YYEKEE (reference sequence). The CDR3 region has the DNA TGTGCCAGCAGCTTGAGGCAGGGACATGAAAAACTGTTTTTT. It codes for CASSLRQGHEKLFF.

The chain is built from TRBV29-1 and TRBJ1-5, with 10 positions matching TRBD1. In germline, CDR1 is SQVTM, CDR2 ANQGSEA. Unmatched junction bases numbered 5, after V lost 4 bases and J lost 5 bases. The CDR3 is made up of 14 amino acids. The chain's CDR3 is CSVVETGGYQPQHF. CDR3 nucleotides: TGCAGCGTTGTGGAGACAGGGGGCTATCAGCCCCAGCATTTT.

The rearrangement links TRBV12-3 or TRBV12-4 to TRBJ2-7; D remains unclear. The CDR3 loop spans 12 amino acids. With 3 bases removed from V and 4 bases from J, the gap between germline ends came to 7 bases. CDR3 in DNA: TGTGCCAGCAGTTTCAACGGTTACGAGCAGTACTTC. Protein product: CASSFNGYEQYF.